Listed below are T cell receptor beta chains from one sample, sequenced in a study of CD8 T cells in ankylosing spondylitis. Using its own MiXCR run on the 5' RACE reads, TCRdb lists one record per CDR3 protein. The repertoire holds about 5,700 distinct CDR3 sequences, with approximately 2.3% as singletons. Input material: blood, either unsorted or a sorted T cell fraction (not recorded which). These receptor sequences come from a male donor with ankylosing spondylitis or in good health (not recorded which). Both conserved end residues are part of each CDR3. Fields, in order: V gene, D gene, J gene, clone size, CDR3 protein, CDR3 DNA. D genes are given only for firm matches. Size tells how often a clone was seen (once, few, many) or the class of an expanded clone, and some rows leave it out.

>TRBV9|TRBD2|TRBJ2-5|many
CASSAGTSGRAGGETQYF
TGTGCCAGCAGCGCCGGGACTAGCGGGAGGGCCGGTGGAGAGACCCAGTACTTC
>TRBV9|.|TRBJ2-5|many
CASSALGDQETQYF
TGTGCCAGCAGCGCCCTCGGGGATCAAGAGACCCAGTACTTC
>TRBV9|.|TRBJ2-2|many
CASSVGQNTGELFF
TGTGCCAGCAGCGTAGGGCAAAACACCGGGGAGCTGTTTTTT
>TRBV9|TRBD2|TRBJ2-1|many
CASSVLASGRSGNEQFF
TGTGCCAGCAGCGTACTGGCTAGCGGGAGATCTGGCAATGAGCAGTTCTTC
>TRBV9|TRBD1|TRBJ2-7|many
CASSVGGTEAYEQYF
TGTGCCAGCAGCGTAGGTGGGACAGAGGCCTACGAGCAGTACTTC
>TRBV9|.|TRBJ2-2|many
CASSDHSAEPNTGELFF
TGTGCCAGCAGCGACCACTCAGCCGAACCGAACACCGGGGAGCTGTTTTTT
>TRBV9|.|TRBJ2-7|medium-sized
CASSPGLGMDEQYF
TGTGCCAGCAGCCCAGGACTGGGTATGGACGAGCAGTACTTC
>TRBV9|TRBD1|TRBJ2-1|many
CASEGGTGGGNEQFF
TGTGCCAGCGAGGGAGGGACAGGGGGCGGAAATGAGCAGTTCTTC
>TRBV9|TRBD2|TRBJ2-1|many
CASSPATSGWYNEQFF
TGTGCCAGCAGCCCGGCTACTAGCGGGTGGTACAATGAGCAGTTCTTC
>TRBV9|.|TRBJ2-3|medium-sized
CASSQNPALAYADTQYF
TGTGCCAGCAGTCAGAACCCCGCACTAGCATATGCAGATACGCAGTATTTT
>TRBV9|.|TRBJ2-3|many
CASSVEGGSTDTQYF
TGTGCCAGCAGCGTAGAAGGAGGTAGCACAGATACGCAGTATTTT
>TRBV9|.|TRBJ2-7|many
CASSVEGTGSYEQYF
TGTGCCAGCAGCGTAGAGGGGACTGGCTCCTACGAGCAGTACTTC
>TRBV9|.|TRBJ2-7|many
CASSIGGSGYEQYF
TGTGCCAGCAGCATCGGGGGATCAGGGTACGAGCAGTACTTC
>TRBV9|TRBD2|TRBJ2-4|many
CASSVSPFEGGPPRIQYF
TGTGCCAGCAGCGTATCCCCCTTCGAGGGAGGGCCCCCAAGAATTCAGTACTTC
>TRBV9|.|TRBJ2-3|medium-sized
CASSTGTGSTDTQYF
TGTGCCAGCAGCACGGGGACGGGAAGCACAGATACGCAGTATTTT
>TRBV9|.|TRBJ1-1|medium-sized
CASSAHRANTEAFF
TGTGCCAGCAGCGCGCACAGGGCAAACACTGAAGCTTTCTTT
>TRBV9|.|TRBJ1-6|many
CASSAGYGNSPLHF
TGTGCCAGCAGCGCCGGATACGGTAATTCACCCCTCCACTTT
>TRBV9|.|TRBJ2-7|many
CASSVGKWDEQYF
TGTGCCAGCAGCGTAGGGAAATGGGACGAGCAGTACTTC
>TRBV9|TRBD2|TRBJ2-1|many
CASSDGTSAYNEQFF
TGTGCCAGCAGCGATGGGACTAGCGCCTACAATGAGCAGTTCTTC
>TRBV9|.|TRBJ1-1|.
CASSVGSNTEAFF
TGTGCCAGCAGCGTAGGCTCAAACACTGAAGCTTTCTTT
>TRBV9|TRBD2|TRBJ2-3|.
CASSVQSGTSGTDTQYF
TGTGCCAGCAGCGTTCAATCCGGGACTAGCGGCACAGATACGCAGTATTTT
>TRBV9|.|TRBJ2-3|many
CASSVPTSPDTQYF
TGTGCCAGCAGCGTCCCAACGAGTCCAGATACGCAGTATTTT
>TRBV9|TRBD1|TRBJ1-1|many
CASSSSVAGGTEAFF
TGTGCCAGCAGCTCCTCCGTGGCAGGGGGCACTGAAGCTTTCTTT
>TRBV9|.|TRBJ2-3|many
CASSVVSPDTQYF
TGTGCCAGCAGCGTAGTCAGCCCAGATACGCAGTATTTT
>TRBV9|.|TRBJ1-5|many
CASSAGGHSNQPQHF
TGTGCCAGCAGCGCCGGGGGACATAGCAATCAGCCCCAGCATTTT
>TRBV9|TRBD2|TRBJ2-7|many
CASSATSGRKYEQYF
TGTGCCAGCAGCGCCACTAGCGGGAGAAAATACGAGCAGTACTTC
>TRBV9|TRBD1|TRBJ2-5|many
CASSDRDSEKETQYF
TGTGCCAGCAGCGACCGGGACAGCGAAAAAGAGACCCAGTACTTC
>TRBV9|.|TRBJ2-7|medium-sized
CASSEGLSSYEQYF
TGTGCCAGCAGCGAGGGCTTAAGCTCCTACGAGCAGTACTTC
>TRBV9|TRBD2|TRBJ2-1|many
CASSGGSGSSYNEQFF
TGTGCCAGCAGCGGGGGGAGCGGGAGCTCCTACAATGAGCAGTTCTTC
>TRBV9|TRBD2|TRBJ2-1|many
CASSPFGGLAGTEQFF
TGTGCCAGCAGCCCTTTTGGGGGGCTAGCGGGTACCGAGCAGTTCTTC
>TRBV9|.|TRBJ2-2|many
CASSVGTNSITGELFF
TGTGCCAGCAGCGTAGGGACAAATTCGATCACCGGGGAGCTGTTTTTT
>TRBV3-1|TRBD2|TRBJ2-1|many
CASSFGLAGIYNEQFF
TGTGCCAGCAGCTTTGGACTAGCGGGAATATACAATGAGCAGTTCTTC
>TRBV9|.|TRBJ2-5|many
CASSASIRDTDQETQYF
TGTGCCAGCAGCGCCAGTATCCGGGACACCGACCAAGAGACCCAGTACTTC
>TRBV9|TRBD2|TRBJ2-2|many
CASSQRLAAGGELFF
TGTGCCAGCAGTCAGCGACTAGCGGCAGGTGGGGAGCTGTTTTTT
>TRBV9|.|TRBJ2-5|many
CASSPRPGTEQETQYF
TGTGCCAGCAGCCCCCGCCCCGGGACGGAGCAAGAGACCCAGTACTTC
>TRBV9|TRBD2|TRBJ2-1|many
CASTGLATYNEQFF
TGTGCCAGCACGGGACTAGCAACCTACAATGAGCAGTTCTTC
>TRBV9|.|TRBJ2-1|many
CASSEGANEQFF
TGTGCCAGCAGCGAAGGGGCCAATGAGCAGTTCTTC
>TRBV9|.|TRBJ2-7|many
CASSVGTEVDSYEQYF
TGTGCCAGCAGCGTAGGGACAGAGGTAGACTCCTACGAGCAGTACTTC
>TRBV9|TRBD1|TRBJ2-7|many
CASSALDRGGPVYEQYF
TGTGCCAGCAGCGCCTTGGACAGGGGGGGACCCGTCTACGAGCAGTACTTC
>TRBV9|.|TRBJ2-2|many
CASSVVALGLSTGELFF
TGTGCCAGCAGCGTAGTCGCCCTCGGACTATCCACCGGGGAGCTGTTTTTT
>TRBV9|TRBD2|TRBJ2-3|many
CASSTGTRGTDTQYF
TGTGCCAGCAGCACCGGGACTAGGGGCACAGATACGCAGTATTTT
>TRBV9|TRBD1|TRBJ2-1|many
CASSAQRQGSNEQFF
TGTGCCAGCAGCGCCCAACGACAGGGTAGCAATGAGCAGTTCTTC
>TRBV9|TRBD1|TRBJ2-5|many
CASSGQGAVEETQYF
TGTGCCAGCAGCGGACAGGGGGCCGTCGAAGAGACCCAGTACTTC
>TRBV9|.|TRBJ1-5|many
CASQAGDSGQPQHF
TGTGCCAGCCAGGCCGGGGACTCCGGCCAGCCCCAGCATTTT
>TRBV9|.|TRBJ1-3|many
CASSVSDGYPGKITGNTIYF
TGTGCCAGCAGCGTCTCCGACGGCTATCCGGGAAAGATAACAGGAAACACCATATATTTT
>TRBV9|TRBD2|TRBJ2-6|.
CASSVATYDGRAGANVLTF
TGTGCCAGCAGCGTAGCTACCTACGATGGGAGGGCCGGGGCCAACGTCCTGACTTTC
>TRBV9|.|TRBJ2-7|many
CASSVGGDRYEQYF
TGTGCCAGCAGCGTAGGTGGGGATCGGTACGAGCAGTACTTC
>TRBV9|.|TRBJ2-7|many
CASSAGRIPTEQYF
TGTGCCAGCAGCGCGGGACGGATCCCCACCGAGCAGTACTTC
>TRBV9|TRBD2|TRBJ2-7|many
CASSVDFSGSYEQYF
TGTGCCAGCAGCGTAGATTTTAGCGGGAGTTACGAGCAGTACTTC
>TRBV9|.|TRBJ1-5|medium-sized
CASTKSDTGNQPQHF
TGTGCCAGCACTAAGTCCGACACTGGCAATCAGCCCCAGCATTTT
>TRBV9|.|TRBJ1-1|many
CASGDDTGRDEAFF
TGTGCCAGCGGGGATGATACGGGACGGGATGAAGCTTTCTTT
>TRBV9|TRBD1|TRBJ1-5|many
CASSIGQVANQPQHF
TGTGCCAGCAGCATAGGACAGGTTGCAAATCAGCCCCAGCATTTT
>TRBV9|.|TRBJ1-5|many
CASSVEPSLNQPQHF
TGTGCCAGCAGCGTAGAACCCAGCCTCAATCAGCCCCAGCATTTT
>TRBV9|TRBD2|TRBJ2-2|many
CASSASSGRAPGELFF
TGTGCCAGCAGCGCTTCTAGCGGGAGGGCCCCCGGGGAGCTGTTTTTT